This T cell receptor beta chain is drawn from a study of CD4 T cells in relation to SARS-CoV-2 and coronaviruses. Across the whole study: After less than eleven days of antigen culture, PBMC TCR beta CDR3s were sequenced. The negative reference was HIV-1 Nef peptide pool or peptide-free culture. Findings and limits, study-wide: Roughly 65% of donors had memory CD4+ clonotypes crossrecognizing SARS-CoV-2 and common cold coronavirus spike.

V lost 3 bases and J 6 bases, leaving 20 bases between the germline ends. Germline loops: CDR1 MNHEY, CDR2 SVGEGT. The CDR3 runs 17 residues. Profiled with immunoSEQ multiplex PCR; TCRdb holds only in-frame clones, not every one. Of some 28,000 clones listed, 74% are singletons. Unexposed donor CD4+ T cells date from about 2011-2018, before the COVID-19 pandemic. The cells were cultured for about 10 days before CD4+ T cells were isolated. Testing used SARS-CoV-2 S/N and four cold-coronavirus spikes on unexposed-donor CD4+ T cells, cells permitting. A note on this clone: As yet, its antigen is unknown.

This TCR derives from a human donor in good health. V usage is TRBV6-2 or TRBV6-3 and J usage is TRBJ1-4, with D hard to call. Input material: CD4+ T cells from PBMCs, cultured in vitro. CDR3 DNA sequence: TGTGCCAGCAGTTATTCGTTTCGTTGGGGAAAGGATGAAAAACTGTTTTTT. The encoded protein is CASSYSFRWGKDEKLFF.